One and the same sample provided the 22 T cell receptor beta chains below, sequenced in a study of control samples from healthy donors and cancer patients (dated by TCRdb to 2019 to 2021). Preparation of the library involved the immunoSEQ multiplex PCR assay. TCRdb took over this immuneACCESS table, retaining in-frame rearrangements with V and J assigned. Such tables are incomplete; in checked studies, under half of the missing clones stem from an unresolved V gene, and the remainder is unexplained. This sample gives 150,000 or so clones in total; roughly 94% of them show up just once. More than 13% of the sample goes to the ten largest clones. The sequencing sample was made of PBMCs. The origin of the receptors is a man aged 55 to 69 with colorectal cancer.

V usage is TRBV25-1 and J usage is TRBJ1-2; D gene uncertain. The CDR3 runs 16 residues. The V end lost 1 base, the J end lost 0 bases, and 12 bases lay between the germline ends. The germline CDR1 and CDR2 sequences are MGHDK and SYGVNS. The CDR3 sequence: CASSECGQETNYGYTF. CDR3 bases: TGTGCCAGCAGTGAATGCGGGCAGGAAACTAACTATGGCTACACCTTC.

This rearrangement joins TRBV19 to TRBJ2-2; D is unresolved. CDR3 size: 14 residues. V was pared by 2 bases and J by 5 bases, with 9 bases between. Per the germline V gene, CDR1 is LNHDA and CDR2 is SQIVND (reference sequence). The CDR3: CASSILLGTGELFF. The CDR3 DNA is TGTGCCAGTAGTATACTTCTGGGGACCGGGGAGCTGTTTTTT.

The chain combines TRBV5-1 with TRBJ2-7; 7 bases align to TRBD1. The V gene's germline CDR1 is SGHRS and CDR2 YFSETQ. The CDR3 runs to 18 residues. J was trimmed by 0 bases and V by 5 bases; bases with no gene match: 17. The CDR3 DNA sequence: TGCGCCAGCAGTGACCCGGGACAGAGCATTCTAAGCTCCTACGAGCAGTACTTC. Translated: CASSDPGQSILSSYEQYF. The entire variable domain, with the rest obtained from reference TRBV5-1 and TRBJ2-7, is as follows: KAGVTQTPRYLIKTRGQQVTLSCSPISGHRSVSWYQQTPGQGLQFLFEYFSETQRNKGNFPGRFSGRQFSNSRSEMNVSTLELGDSALYLCASSDPGQSILSSYEQYFGPGTRLTVT.

This chain uses TRBV19 with TRBJ1-1, with D possibly being TRBD1 (6 bases). The germline CDR1 and CDR2 sequences are LNHDA and SQIVND (reference sequence). V lost 5 bases, J lost 5 bases, and 18 bases lay in between. The CDR3 has 15 amino acids. The CDR3 DNA follows: TGTGCCAGTAGTCAGATGTGGGGGCAGGAGACTGAAGCTTTCTTT. This sequence encodes CASSQMWGQETEAFF. Full variable domain (missing parts from reference TRBV19 and TRBJ1-1): DGGITQSPKYLFRKEGQNVTLSCEQNLNHDAMYWYRQDPGQGLRLIYYSQIVNDFQKGDIAEGYSVSREKKESFPLTVTSAQKNPTAFYLCASSQMWGQETEAFFGQGTRLTVV.

The rearrangement uses TRBV28 and TRBJ2-2; tentatively, D is TRBD2 (6 bases). This CDR3 spans 18 amino acids. V lost 7 bases and J 7 bases, leaving 28 bases between the germline ends. CDR1 MDHEN and CDR2 SYDVKM come from the germline V gene. In DNA form, the CDR3 reads TGTGCCAGCATTCCAAGGCGGGGAGCTTACAGGCGGGGCGGGGAGCTGTTTTTT. Translation gives CASIPRRGAYRRGGELFF.

CDR3 in amino acids: CASSDGFGEVNTEAFF. In DNA, the CDR3 is TGTGCCAGCAGTGATGGGTTTGGGGAAGTGAACACTGAAGCTTTCTTT. This chain joins TRBV6-1 and TRBJ1-1; D unclear. The CDR3 totals 16 residues. CDR1 is MNHNS, CDR2 SASEGT, per germline. The V end was cut by 3 bases, the J end by 0 bases, with 14 bases between.

This clone was seen a single time. The chain employs TRBV10-3 and TRBJ2-7; 8 bases match TRBD2. Germline V gene sequence: CDR1 ENHRY, CDR2 SYGVKD. The CDR3 spans 14 residues. With V trimmed by 5 bases and J by 2 bases, 5 bases remained unmatched. In DNA, the CDR3 is TGTGCCATCAGTAGCGGGGGCCTAGCCTACGAGCAGTACTTC. This encodes CAISSGGLAYEQYF.

This clone appeared a single time. The chain employs TRBV6-6 and TRBJ1-5; D uncertain. The germline CDR1 and CDR2 sequences are MNHNY and SVGAGI (reference sequence). This CDR3 has 14 residues. V was trimmed by 6 bases and J by 0 bases, leaving 9 bases between them. The CDR3 reads CASSYQNSNQPQHF. In DNA, the CDR3 is TGTGCCAGCAGCTATCAGAATAGCAATCAGCCCCAGCATTTT.

V gene TRBV7-2 combines with J gene TRBJ1-1, with 11 bases aligning to TRBD1. Per germline, CDR1 SGHTA and CDR2 FQGNSA. The trim removed 5 bases at V and 3 bases at J, leaving 8 bases unmatched. CDR3 length: 16 residues. The CDR3 nucleotides are TGTGCCAGCAGCCTTATCCCGGGACAGGGGGACACTGAAGCTTTCTTT. It codes for CASSLIPGQGDTEAFF.

The V gene is TRBV6-5, the J gene TRBJ1-4, with no clear D. V dropped 0 bases and J dropped 8 bases, with 16 bases sitting between them. The CDR3 loop spans 16 amino acids. From germline, CDR1 is MNHEY and CDR2 SVGAGI. Here the CDR3 DNA reads TGTGCCAGCAGTTACTCGAGACCGAGGGCTGGCGAAAAACTGTTTTTT. This codes for CASSYSRPRAGEKLFF.

The V call is TRBV6-5, the J call TRBJ1-1; the D gene is possibly TRBD1 (6 bases). The CDR3 consists of 15 residues. V was cut by 7 bases and J by 6 bases, with 21 bases left in between. The germline V gene has CDR1 MNHEY and CDR2 SVGAGI. The CDR3 loop reads CASTQGGGARAEAFF. For the CDR3, the DNA is TGTGCCAGCACTCAAGGGGGAGGGGCCCGGGCTGAAGCTTTCTTT.

J is TRBJ1-5 and V is TRBV2; 7 bases align to TRBD1. The CDR3 spans 16 residues. The ends lost 6 bases at V and 0 bases at J; junction bases unmatched: 8. CDR1 is SNHLY, CDR2 FYNNEI, per germline. The CDR3 loop reads CASSDRTGNSNQPQHF. CDR3 DNA sequence: TGTGCCAGCAGCGATCGGACAGGAAATAGCAATCAGCCCCAGCATTTT.

This rearrangement joins TRBV30 to TRBJ1-5; D unclear. The CDR3 totals 13 residues. V gave up 0 bases and J gave up 7 bases, with 10 bases separating them. Germline CDR1 and CDR2: GTSNPN and SVGIG (reference sequence). In DNA form, the CDR3 reads TGTGCCTGGAGTGTCAAGGGTCACCAGCCCCAGCATTTT. As protein: CAWSVKGHQPQHF.

J is TRBJ1-1 and V is TRBV5-8; 10 bases agree with TRBD1. CDR3 length: 16 amino acids. The germline gives CDR1 SGHTS, CDR2 YDEGEE. V was clipped by 2 bases and J by 0 bases; unmatched bases: 4. CDR3 DNA: TGTGCCAGCAGCTTAGGGGACAGGGGAATGAACACTGAAGCTTTCTTT. Amino acids: CASSLGDRGMNTEAFF. Filled out from reference TRBV5-8 and TRBJ1-1, the complete variable domain reads EAGVTQSPTHLIKTRGQQATLRCSPISGHTSVYWYQQALGLGLQFLLWYDEGEERNRGNFPPRFSGRQFPNYSSELNVNALELEDSALYLCASSLGDRGMNTEAFFGQGTRLTVV.

V and J are TRBV18 and TRBJ1-1; 10 bases fit TRBD1. Germline lookup yields CDR1 KGHSH and CDR2 LQKENI. The junction had 14 bases not matched to a gene; V was cut back by 6 bases and J by 4 bases. The CDR3 sequence is 17 residues long. The DNA of the CDR3 is TGTGCCAGCTCGCCCACTTCGACAGGGGGCTGGGGCACTGAAGCTTTCTTT. This codes for CASSPTSTGGWGTEAFF.

The chain joins TRBV21-1 to TRBJ1-1; whether TRBD1, the table's D call, matches the DNA was not checked. TRBV21-1 is flagged as a pseudogene. The CDR3 has 16 residues. CDR3 region: CASTPPGKQANTEAFF. The CDR3 DNA reads TGTGCCAGCACCCCCCCCGGAAAACAGGCGAACACTGAAGCTTTCTTT.

The V and J genes are TRBV24-1 and TRBJ1-2; D uncertain. V was trimmed by 5 bases and J by 7 bases, leaving 13 bases between them. Germline CDR1 KGHDR, CDR2 SFDVKD. CDR3 length equals 13 residues. The CDR3 region is CATSVEGSGGYTF. The CDR3, as DNA: TGTGCCACCAGTGTGGAGGGTTCGGGTGGCTACACCTTC.

The rearrangement joins TRBV30 to TRBJ1-3; D perhaps matches TRBD1 (6 bases). V gave up 4 bases and J gave up 2 bases, with 9 bases separating them. CDR3 size: 13 residues. Germline V gives CDR1 GTSNPN, CDR2 SVGIG (reference sequence). The CDR3 spells CAWTQGTGNTIYF. For the CDR3, the DNA is TGTGCCTGGACGCAGGGGACTGGAAACACCATATATTTT.

J is TRBJ1-6 and V is TRBV18; D gene uncertain. Germline V gives CDR1 KGHSH, CDR2 LQKENI. The V gene lost 1 base and the J gene lost 7 bases, with 11 bases spanning the gap. This CDR3 comprises 15 residues. In nucleotides, the CDR3 is TGTGCCAGCTCACCACAGGAGGACTCGAATTCACCCCTCCACTTT. Translation: CASSPQEDSNSPLHF.

V and J are TRBV5-6 and TRBJ2-7; TRBD1 agrees at 7 bases. This CDR3 has 17 residues. Germline loops: CDR1 SGHDT, CDR2 YYEEEE. The V segment lost 0 bases and the J segment 1 base; nucleotides outside the gene matches: 10. The CDR3 DNA is TGTGCCAGCAGCTTGGTGGGGCTCCGGGACAGATCCTACGAGCAGTACTTC. Amino acid sequence: CASSLVGLRDRSYEQYF. Together with reference TRBV5-6 and TRBJ2-7, the CDR3 gives the full variable domain: DAGVTQSPTHLIKTRGQQVTLRCSPKSGHDTVSWYQQALGQGPQFIFQYYEEEERQRGNFPDRFSGHQFPNYSSELNVNALLLGDSALYLCASSLVGLRDRSYEQYFGPGTRLTVT.

A remark on this clone: The junction does not match germline at one end; this may be a read error. The genes are TRBV5-4 and TRBJ2-1; 7 positions agree with TRBD1. Germline V gives CDR1 SGHNT, CDR2 YYREEE (reference sequence). This CDR3 is 13 amino acids long. The CDR3 DNA follows: TGTGCCAACAGCTCCACAGGGGCAGGTGAGCAGTTCTTC. Its protein is CANSSTGAGEQFF.

The chain's CDR3 is CAISEGPGGNSPLHF. In nucleotides, the CDR3 is TGTGCCATCAGTGAGGGCCCGGGAGGGAATTCACCCCTCCACTTT. The chain has TRBV10-3 and TRBJ1-6; D uncertain. The ends were cut back, 2 bases at V and 7 bases at J, with 12 bases in the middle. The germline CDR1 and CDR2 sequences are ENHRY and SYGVKD. The CDR3 covers 15 residues.